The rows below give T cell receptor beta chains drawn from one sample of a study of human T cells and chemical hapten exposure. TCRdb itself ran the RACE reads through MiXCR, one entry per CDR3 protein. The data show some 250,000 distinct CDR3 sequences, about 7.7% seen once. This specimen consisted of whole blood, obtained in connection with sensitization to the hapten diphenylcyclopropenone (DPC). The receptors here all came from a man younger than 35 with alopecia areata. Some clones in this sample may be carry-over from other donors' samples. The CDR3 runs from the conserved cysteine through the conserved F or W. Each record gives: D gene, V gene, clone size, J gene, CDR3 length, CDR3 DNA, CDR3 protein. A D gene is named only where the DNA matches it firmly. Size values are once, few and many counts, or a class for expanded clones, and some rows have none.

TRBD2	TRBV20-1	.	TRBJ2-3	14	TGCAGTGTTAGAGCGGGAGGTTCTTCAGATACGCAGTATTTT	CSVRAGGSSDTQYF
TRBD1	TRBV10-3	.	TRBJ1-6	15	TGTGCCATCCGGTATTCCGGGACAGGGAATTCACCCCTCCACTTT	CAIRYSGTGNSPLHF
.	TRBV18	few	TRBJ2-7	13	TGTGCCAGCTCCTCCAACCCATCCTACGAGCAGTACTTC	CASSSNPSYEQYF
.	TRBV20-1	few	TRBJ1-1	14	TGCAGTGCTAGAGGGGCCCCCAGGGGAGACTTAGCTTTCTTT	CSARGAPRGDLAFF
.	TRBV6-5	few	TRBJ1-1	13	TGTGCCAGCCTCAATGGACCGAGCACTGAAGCTTTCTTT	CASLNGPSTEAFF
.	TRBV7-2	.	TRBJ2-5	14	TGTGCCAGCAGCTTAGTGGCAGTCCAAGAGACCCAGTACTTC	CASSLVAVQETQYF
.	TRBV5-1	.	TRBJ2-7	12	TGCGCCAGCAGCTTGGACCACTACGAGCAGTACTTC	CASSLDHYEQYF
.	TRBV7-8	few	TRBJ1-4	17	TGTGCCAGCAGCTTATTGGGCAGAAGGGCTTGGAATGAAAAACTGTTTTTT	CASSLLGRRAWNEKLFF
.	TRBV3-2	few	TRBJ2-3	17	TGTGCCAGCAGCCTCTCAGGGACTAGTGAATTCACAGATACGCAGTATTTT	CASSLSGTSEFTDTQYF
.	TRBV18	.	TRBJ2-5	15	TGTGCCAGCTCACCACCTGCCAGGGCCCAAGAGACCCAGTACTTC	CASSPPARAQETQYF
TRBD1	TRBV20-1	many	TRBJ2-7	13	TGCAGTGCTCCCCGGGACAGTTCCTACGAGCAGTACTTC	CSAPRDSSYEQYF
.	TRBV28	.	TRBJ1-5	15	TGTGCCAGCAGTTTATTTCTCCCTCTGAATCAGCCCCAGCATTTT	CASSLFLPLNQPQHF
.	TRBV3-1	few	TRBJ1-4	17	TGTGCCAGCAGCCGACCCGGCGTGACCGGGCCATCTGAAAAACTGTTTTTT	CASSRPGVTGPSEKLFF
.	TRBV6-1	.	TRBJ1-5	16	TGTGCCAGCACCGGAGGTCCACAGTCACTATACCAGCCCCAGCATTTT	CASTGGPQSLYQPQHF
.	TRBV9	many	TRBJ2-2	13	TGTGCCAGCGGAGCGGGCCGCACCGGGGAGCTGTTTTTT	CASGAGRTGELFF
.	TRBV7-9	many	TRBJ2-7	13	TGTGCCAGCAGCTCTTCGAGCCCGGACGAGCAGTACTTC	CASSSSSPDEQYF
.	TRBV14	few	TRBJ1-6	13	TGTGCCAGCAGCCAAGAATGGAATTCACCCCTCCACTTT	CASSQEWNSPLHF
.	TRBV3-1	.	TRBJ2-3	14	TGTGCCAGCAGCGTTCTGACAGTCACAGATACGCAGTATTTT	CASSVLTVTDTQYF
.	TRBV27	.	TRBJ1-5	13	TGTGCCAGCAGTCCGCTTGTGCGTCAGCCCCAGCATTTT	CASSPLVRQPQHF
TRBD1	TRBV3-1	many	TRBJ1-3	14	TGTGCCAGCGGGGACAGAAGCTCTGGAAACACCATATATTTT	CASGDRSSGNTIYF
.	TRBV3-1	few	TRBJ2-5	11	TGTGCCAGCTCTTTCGGAACAACTGGGTACTTC	CASSFGTTGYF
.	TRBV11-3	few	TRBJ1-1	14	TGTGCCAGCAGCTTAGGTGCTGGGGGCGGTGAAGCTTTCTTT	CASSLGAGGGEAFF
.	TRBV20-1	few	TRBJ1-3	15	TGCAGTGCATCCGGGACGGCTTCTATCGGAAACACCATATATTTT	CSASGTASIGNTIYF
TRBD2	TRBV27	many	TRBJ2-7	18	TGTGCCAGCAGTTTAAGCGGGCCTAGCGGGGGGCCCGGGTACGAGCAGTACTTC	CASSLSGPSGGPGYEQYF
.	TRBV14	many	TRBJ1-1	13	TGTGCCAGCAGCCAAGATGGGGCAGGGCTGGCTTTCTTT	CASSQDGAGLAFF
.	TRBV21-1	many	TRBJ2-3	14	TGTGCCAGCAGCAAAGTTAGGAGACAGGGGCCGCAGTATTTT	CASSKVRRQGPQYF
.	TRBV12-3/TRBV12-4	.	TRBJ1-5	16	TGTGCCAGCAGCCGCGGGGAGAGAGGGGTCCGTCAGCCCCAGCATTTT	CASSRGERGVRQPQHF
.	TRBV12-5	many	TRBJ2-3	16	TGTGCTAGTGGTTTGTTCACCTTCGACCAAACAGATACGCAGTATTTT	CASGLFTFDQTDTQYF
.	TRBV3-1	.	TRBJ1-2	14	TGTGCCAGCAGCCCGCTAAGTAAACACTATGGCTACACCTTC	CASSPLSKHYGYTF
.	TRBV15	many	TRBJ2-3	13	TGTGCCACCAGCAGAGGGAGCACAGATACGCAGTATTTT	CATSRGSTDTQYF
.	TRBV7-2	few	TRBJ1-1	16	TGTGCCAGCAGCTCCCAGCGCTGGGGGGTAAACACTGAAGCTTTCTTT	CASSSQRWGVNTEAFF
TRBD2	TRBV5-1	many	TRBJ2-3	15	TGCGCCAGCAGCTTGGCCGGCGGGAGTACAGATACGCAGTATTTT	CASSLAGGSTDTQYF
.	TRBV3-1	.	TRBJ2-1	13	TGTGCCAGCAGCCAAGGATATCCCAATGAGCAGTTCTTC	CASSQGYPNEQFF
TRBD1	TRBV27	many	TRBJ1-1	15	TGTGCCAGCAGCCGGGACAGGGGGTTGGACACTGAAGCTTTCTTT	CASSRDRGLDTEAFF
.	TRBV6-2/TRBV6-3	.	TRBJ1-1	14	TGTGCCAGCAGCCCCGGACGGAAGAACACTGAAGCTTTCTTT	CASSPGRKNTEAFF
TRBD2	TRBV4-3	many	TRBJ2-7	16	TGCGCCAGCAGCCAAGATTTTGCGGGGGTATCCTACGAGCAGTACTTC	CASSQDFAGVSYEQYF
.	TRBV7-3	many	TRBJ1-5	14	TGTGCCAGCAGCTTAAATTACGGCGATCAGCCCCAGCATTTT	CASSLNYGDQPQHF
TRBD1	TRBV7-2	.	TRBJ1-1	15	TGTGCCAGCAGCTCACAAACAGGGGTGGGCACTGAAGCTTTCTTT	CASSSQTGVGTEAFF
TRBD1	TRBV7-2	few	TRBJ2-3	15	TGTGCCAGCAGCAAAGGGGGACAGGGGATAGATACGCAGTATTTT	CASSKGGQGIDTQYF
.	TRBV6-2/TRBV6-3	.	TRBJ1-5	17	TGTGCCAGCAGTCGTAATAGCGGGGCATATAGCAATCAGCCCCAGCATTTT	CASSRNSGAYSNQPQHF
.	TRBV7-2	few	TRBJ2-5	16	TGTGCCAGCACCCGTAACCCGGGGGGCGAGTGGGAGACCCAGTACTTC	CASTRNPGGEWETQYF
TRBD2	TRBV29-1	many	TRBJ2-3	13	TGCAGCGAAACTAGCGGGGCCGCAGATACGCAGTATTTT	CSETSGAADTQYF
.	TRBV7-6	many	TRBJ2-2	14	TGTGCCAGCAGCTTTTCTCTACTAGCCGGGGAGCTGTTTTTT	CASSFSLLAGELFF
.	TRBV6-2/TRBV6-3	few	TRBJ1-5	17	TGTGCCAGCAGTTACTCTCGTTTTGGGTCACAGAGGCAGCCCCAGCATTTT	CASSYSRFGSQRQPQHF
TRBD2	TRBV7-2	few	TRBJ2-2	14	TGTGCCAGCAGCTCGGGACTAACCACCGGGGAGCTGTTTTTT	CASSSGLTTGELFF
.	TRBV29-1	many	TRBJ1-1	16	TGCAGCGTTGAAGATGAATTCTGGGAAGGGGATCCTGAAGCTTTCTTT	CSVEDEFWEGDPEAFF
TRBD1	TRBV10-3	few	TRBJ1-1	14	TGTGCCATCAGCCGGACAGGGGAGAACACTGAAGCTTTCTTT	CAISRTGENTEAFF
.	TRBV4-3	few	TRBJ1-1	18	TGCGCCAGCAGCCGTATAACCTTGTGGCAGGGATCGAACACTGAAGCTTTCTTT	CASSRITLWQGSNTEAFF
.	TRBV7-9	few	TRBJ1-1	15	TGTGCCAGCAGCTTAGACCGCTCGAGGGGGACTGAAGCTTTCTTT	CASSLDRSRGTEAFF
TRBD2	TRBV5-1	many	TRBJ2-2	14	TGCGCCAGCAGCTACGGGGGACTAGCCGGGGAGCTGTTTTTT	CASSYGGLAGELFF
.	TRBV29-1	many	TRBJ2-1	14	TGCAGCGTCACGGGCCCCGGGCCCTACAATGAGCAGTTCTTC	CSVTGPGPYNEQFF
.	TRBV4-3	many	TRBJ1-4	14	TGCGCCAGCAGCCAAACGGGAGTCGACAGAAAACTGTTTTTT	CASSQTGVDRKLFF
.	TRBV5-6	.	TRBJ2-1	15	TGTGCCAGCAGCGTACGGGCCCTTAAGGGGAATGAGCAGTTCTTC	CASSVRALKGNEQFF
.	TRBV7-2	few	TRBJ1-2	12	TGTGCCAGCAGCCCGCTAGAGCGGAGCTACACCTTC	CASSPLERSYTF
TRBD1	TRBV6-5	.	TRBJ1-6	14	TGTGCCAGCAGTCTGGGACAGGGTGTCTCACCCCTCCACTTT	CASSLGQGVSPLHF
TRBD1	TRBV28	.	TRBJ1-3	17	TGTGCCAGCAAAACTCGGCGGGACAGGGAGATTCAGAACACCATATATTTT	CASKTRRDREIQNTIYF
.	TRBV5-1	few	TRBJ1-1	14	TGCGCCAGCAGCTTGATCGGCTGGAACACTGAAGCTTTCTTT	CASSLIGWNTEAFF
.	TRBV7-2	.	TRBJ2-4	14	TGTGCCAGCAGCCCCACGGGGAACCAAAACATTCAGTACTTC	CASSPTGNQNIQYF